This TCR beta chain was sequenced in a study of CD8 T cells in acute hepatitis C reinfection. As for the study in general: Sequences come from NS3-1073-specific CD8+ T cells, during acute infection and after clearance. General study results and limits: Chronically infected subjects had no follow-up NS3-1073 repertoires. All groups preferentially used TRBV04 and TRBV06, which was not due to overrepresentation in the naive pool.

The CDR3 totals 16 residues. The V end was cut by 2 bases, the J end by 6 bases, with 19 bases between. Germline V gene lookup returns CDR1 SGHVS and CDR2 FQNEAQ. Sample time point: at least 347 days after estimated infection, following spontaneous clearance. Sequencing of hepatitis C virus-specific cells was done ex vivo rather than after in vitro expansion. Dead cells were excluded, and live cells stained for CD3, CD8 and CD45RO. This clone has a handful of counts. Produced via immunoSEQ multiplex PCR; TCRdb's table is partial and in-frame only. The data show 2,000 to 3,000 clones, with about 70% seen just once and about 10% held by the top ten.

This TCR derives from a man in his forties who spontaneously cleared hepatitis C infection. This rearrangement joins TRBV7-8 to TRBJ1-1; D perhaps matches TRBD1 (6 bases). This material consisted of HCV NS3-1073 tetramer-sorted CD8+ T cells from PBMCs, taken at follow-up. CDR3 DNA sequence: TGTGCCAGCAGCTTATCGCTCCGCAGGGGAGAGGCTGAAGCTTTCTTT. Protein: CASSLSLRRGEAEAFF.